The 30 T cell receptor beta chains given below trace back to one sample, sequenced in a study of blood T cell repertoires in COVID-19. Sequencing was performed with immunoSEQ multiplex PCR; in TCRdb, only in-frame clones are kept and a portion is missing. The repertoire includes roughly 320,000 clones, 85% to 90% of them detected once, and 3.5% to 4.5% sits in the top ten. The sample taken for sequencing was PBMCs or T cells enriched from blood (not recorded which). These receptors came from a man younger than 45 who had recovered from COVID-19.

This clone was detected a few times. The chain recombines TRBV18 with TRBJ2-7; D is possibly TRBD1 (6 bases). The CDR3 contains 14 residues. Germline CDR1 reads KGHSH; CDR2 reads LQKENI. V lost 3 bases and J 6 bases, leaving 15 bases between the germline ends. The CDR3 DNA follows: TGTGCCAGCTCACCGAGCCAGGGGATGGGCGAGCAGTACTTC. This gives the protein CASSPSQGMGEQYF.

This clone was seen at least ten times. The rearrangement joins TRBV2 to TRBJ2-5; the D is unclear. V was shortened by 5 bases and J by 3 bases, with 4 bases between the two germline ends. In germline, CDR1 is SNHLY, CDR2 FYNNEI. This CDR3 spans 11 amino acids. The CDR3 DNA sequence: TGTGCCAGCAGTTTAGAAGAGACCCAGTACTTC. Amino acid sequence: CASSLEETQYF.

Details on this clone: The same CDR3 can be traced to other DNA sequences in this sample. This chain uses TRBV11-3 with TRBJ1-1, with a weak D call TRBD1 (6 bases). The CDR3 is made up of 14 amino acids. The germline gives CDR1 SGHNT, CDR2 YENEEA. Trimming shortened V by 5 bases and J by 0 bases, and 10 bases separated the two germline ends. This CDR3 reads CASSPGHLNTEAFF. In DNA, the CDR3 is TGTGCCAGCAGCCCGGGACATTTGAACACTGAAGCTTTCTTT.

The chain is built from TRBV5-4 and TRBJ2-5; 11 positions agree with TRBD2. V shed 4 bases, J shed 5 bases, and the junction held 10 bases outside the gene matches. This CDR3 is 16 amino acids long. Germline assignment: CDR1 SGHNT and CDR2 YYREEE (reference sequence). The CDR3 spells CASSGIAGGRGETQYF. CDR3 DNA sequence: TGTGCCAGCAGCGGGATAGCGGGAGGGAGGGGTGAGACCCAGTACTTC.

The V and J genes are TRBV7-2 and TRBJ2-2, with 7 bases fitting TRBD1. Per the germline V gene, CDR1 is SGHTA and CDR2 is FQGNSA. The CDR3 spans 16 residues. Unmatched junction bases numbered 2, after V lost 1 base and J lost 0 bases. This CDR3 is CASSLEGGSNTGELFF. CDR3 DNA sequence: TGTGCCAGCAGCTTAGAAGGGGGCTCGAACACCGGGGAGCTGTTTTTT. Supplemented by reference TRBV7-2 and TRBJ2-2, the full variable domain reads GAGVSQSPSNKVTEKGKDVELRCDPISGHTALYWYRQSLGQGLEFLIYFQGNSAPDKSGLPSDRFSAERTGGSVSTLTIQRTQQEDSAVYLCASSLEGGSNTGELFFGEGSRLTVL.

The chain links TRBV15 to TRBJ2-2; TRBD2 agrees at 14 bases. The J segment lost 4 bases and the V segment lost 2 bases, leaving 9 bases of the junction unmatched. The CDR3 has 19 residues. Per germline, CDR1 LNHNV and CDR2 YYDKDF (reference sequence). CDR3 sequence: CATSRSWGLAGEGTGELFF. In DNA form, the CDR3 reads TGTGCCACCAGCAGAAGCTGGGGACTAGCGGGAGAGGGCACCGGGGAGCTGTTTTTT. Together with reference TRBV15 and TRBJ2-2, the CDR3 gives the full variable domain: DAMVIQNPRYQVTQFGKPVTLSCSQTLNHNVMYWYQQKSSQAPKLLFHYYDKDFNNEADTPDNFQSRRPNTSFCFLDIRSPGLGDTAMYLCATSRSWGLAGEGTGELFFGEGSRLTVL.

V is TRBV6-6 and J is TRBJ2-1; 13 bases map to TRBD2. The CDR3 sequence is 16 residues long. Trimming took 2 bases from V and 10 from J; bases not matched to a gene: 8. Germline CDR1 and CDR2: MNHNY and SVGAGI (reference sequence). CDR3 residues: CASSYIGLAGVGEQFF. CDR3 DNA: TGTGCCAGCAGTTACATTGGACTAGCGGGAGTGGGAGAGCAGTTCTTC.

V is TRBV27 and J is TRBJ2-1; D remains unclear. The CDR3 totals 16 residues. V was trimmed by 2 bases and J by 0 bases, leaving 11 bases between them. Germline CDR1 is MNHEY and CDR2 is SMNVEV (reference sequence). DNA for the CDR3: TGTGCCAGCAGTTTAACCGGTGCACTCTCCTACAATGAGCAGTTCTTC. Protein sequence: CASSLTGALSYNEQFF.

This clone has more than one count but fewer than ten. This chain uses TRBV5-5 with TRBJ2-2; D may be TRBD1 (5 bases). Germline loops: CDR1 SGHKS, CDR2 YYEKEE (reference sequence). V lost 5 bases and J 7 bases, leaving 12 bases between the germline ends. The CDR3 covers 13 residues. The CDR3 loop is CASRIREIGELFF. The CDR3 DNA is TGTGCCAGCAGAATCAGGGAAATCGGGGAGCTGTTTTTT.

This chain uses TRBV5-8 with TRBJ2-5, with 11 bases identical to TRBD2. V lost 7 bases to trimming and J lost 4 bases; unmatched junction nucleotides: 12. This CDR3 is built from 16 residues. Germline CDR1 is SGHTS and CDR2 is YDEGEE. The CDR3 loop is CASATHVAGGPETQYF. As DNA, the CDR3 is TGTGCCAGCGCCACCCACGTAGCGGGGGGGCCAGAGACCCAGTACTTC.

The CDR3 here is CASSQYWSYNEQFF. CDR3 DNA sequence: TGTGCCAGCAGCCAATATTGGAGCTACAATGAGCAGTTCTTC. The chain couples TRBV14 to TRBJ2-1; D gene uncertain. There are 14 residues in the CDR3. V gave up 2 bases and J gave up 3 bases, with 8 bases separating them. From germline, CDR1 is SGHDN and CDR2 FVKESK.

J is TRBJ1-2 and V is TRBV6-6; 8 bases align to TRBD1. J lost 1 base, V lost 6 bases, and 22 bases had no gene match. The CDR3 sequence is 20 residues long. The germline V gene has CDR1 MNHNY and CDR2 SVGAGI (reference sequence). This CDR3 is CASSLNLTPRQGPFNYGYTF. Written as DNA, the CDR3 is TGTGCCAGCAGCCTGAACCTTACCCCGCGACAGGGGCCTTTTAACTATGGCTACACCTTC.

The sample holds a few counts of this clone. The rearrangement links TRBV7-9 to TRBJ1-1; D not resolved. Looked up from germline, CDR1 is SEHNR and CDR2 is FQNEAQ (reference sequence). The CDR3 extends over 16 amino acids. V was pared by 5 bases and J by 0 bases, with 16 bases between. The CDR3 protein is CASSQKEALMNTEAFF. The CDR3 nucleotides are TGTGCCAGCAGCCAAAAAGAGGCGCTCATGAACACTGAAGCTTTCTTT.

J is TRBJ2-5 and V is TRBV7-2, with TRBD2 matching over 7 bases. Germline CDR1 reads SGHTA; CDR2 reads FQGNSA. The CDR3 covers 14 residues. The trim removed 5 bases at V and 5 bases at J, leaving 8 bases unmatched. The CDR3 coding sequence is TGTGCCAGCAGCCCTACCGGGGAGGGGGAGACCCAGTACTTC. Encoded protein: CASSPTGEGETQYF.

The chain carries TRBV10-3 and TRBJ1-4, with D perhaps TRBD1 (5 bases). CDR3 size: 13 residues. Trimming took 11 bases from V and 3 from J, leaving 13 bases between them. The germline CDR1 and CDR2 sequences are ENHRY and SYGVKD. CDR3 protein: CAVGRGSNEKLFF. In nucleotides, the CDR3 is TGTGCCGTAGGACGGGGGTCTAATGAAAAACTGTTTTTT.

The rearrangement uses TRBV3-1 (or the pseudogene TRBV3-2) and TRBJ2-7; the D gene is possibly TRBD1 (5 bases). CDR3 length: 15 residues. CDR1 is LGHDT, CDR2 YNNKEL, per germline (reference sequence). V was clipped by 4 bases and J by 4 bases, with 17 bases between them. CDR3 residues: CASSPLGQGYYEQYF. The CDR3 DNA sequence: TGTGCCAGCAGCCCCCTGGGGCAGGGATATTACGAGCAGTACTTC.

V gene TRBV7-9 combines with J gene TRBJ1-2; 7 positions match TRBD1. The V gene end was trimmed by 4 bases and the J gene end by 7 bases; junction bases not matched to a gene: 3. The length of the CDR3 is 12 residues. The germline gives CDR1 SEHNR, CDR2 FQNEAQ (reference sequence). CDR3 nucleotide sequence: TGTGCCAGCAGCTCGACAGGGCCTGGCTACACCTTC. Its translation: CASSSTGPGYTF.

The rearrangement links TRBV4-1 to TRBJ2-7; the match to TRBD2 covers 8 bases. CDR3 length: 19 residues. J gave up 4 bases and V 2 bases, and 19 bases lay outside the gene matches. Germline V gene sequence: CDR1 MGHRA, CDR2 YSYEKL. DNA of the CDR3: TGCGCCAGCAGCCAATTACATCGGGGGGGGTACGGGAGATCGTACGAGCAGTACTTC. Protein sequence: CASSQLHRGGYGRSYEQYF.

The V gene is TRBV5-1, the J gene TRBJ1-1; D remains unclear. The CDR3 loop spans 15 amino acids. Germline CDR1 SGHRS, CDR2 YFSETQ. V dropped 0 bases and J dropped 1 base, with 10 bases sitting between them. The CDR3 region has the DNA TGCGCCAGCAGCTTGGTCCAACAGACGAACACTGAAGCTTTCTTT. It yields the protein CASSLVQQTNTEAFF.

CDR3 coding DNA: TGTGCCAGCAGGACTAGCGGGAGAGGCAATGAGCAGTTCTTC. Its translation is CASRTSGRGNEQFF. V usage is TRBV11-3 and J usage is TRBJ2-1, with TRBD2 identical over 12 bases. The CDR3 is 14 residues long. Germline trimming cut 6 bases from V and 6 bases from J; bases unmatched to any gene: 3. In germline, CDR1 is SGHNT, CDR2 YENEEA.

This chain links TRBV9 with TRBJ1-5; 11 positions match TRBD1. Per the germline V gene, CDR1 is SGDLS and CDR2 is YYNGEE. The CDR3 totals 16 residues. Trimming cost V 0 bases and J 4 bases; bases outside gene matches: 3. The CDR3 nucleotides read TGTGCCAGCAGCGTAGGGGACAGGGGGGAGAATCAGCCCCAGCATTTT. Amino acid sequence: CASSVGDRGENQPQHF.

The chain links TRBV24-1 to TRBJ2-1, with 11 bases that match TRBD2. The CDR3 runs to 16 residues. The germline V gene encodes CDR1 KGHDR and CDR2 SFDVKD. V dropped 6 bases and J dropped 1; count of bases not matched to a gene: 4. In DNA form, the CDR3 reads TGTGCCACCAGTCTGTCTAGCGGGGGGTCCTACAATGAGCAGTTCTTC. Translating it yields CATSLSSGGSYNEQFF.

The CDR3 DNA follows: TGTGCCACCAGTGATAGCCCGGGACTAGGGGGGGAGCAGTTCTTC. Residues: CATSDSPGLGGEQFF. V usage is TRBV24-1 and J usage is TRBJ2-1; 8 bases agree with TRBD2. The CDR3 extends over 15 amino acids. The junction had 10 bases not matched to a gene; V was cut back by 3 bases and J by 10 bases. In germline, CDR1 is KGHDR, CDR2 SFDVKD.

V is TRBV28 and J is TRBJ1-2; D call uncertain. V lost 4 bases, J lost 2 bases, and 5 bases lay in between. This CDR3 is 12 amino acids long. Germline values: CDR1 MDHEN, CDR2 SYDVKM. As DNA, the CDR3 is TGTGCCAGCAGTTCGGGGAACTATGGCTACACCTTC. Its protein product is CASSSGNYGYTF.

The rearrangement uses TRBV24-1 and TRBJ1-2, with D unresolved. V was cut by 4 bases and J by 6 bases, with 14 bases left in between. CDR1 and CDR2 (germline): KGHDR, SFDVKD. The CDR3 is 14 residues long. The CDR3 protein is CATSDPKRLDGYTF. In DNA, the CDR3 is TGTGCCACCAGTGACCCGAAAAGACTGGATGGCTACACCTTC.

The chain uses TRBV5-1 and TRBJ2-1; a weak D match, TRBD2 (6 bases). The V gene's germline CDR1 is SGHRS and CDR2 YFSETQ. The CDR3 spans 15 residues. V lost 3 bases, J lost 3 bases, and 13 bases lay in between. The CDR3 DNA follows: TGCGCCAGCAGCTGGACTGGGGGGATCTACAATGAGCAGTTCTTC. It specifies CASSWTGGIYNEQFF.

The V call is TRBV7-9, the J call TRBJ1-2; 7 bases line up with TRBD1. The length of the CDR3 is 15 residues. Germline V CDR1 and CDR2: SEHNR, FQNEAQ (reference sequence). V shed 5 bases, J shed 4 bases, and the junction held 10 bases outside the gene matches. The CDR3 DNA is TGTGCCAGCAGCCCTAGGGGGCTGTGGTCCTATGGCTACACCTTC. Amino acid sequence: CASSPRGLWSYGYTF.

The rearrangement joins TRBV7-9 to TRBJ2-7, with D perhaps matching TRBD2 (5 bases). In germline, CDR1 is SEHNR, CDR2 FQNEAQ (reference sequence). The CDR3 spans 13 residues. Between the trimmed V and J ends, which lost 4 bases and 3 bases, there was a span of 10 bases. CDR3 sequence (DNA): TGTGCCAGCAGCTGGGAGAGAGGCTACGAGCAGTACTTC. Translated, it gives CASSWERGYEQYF.

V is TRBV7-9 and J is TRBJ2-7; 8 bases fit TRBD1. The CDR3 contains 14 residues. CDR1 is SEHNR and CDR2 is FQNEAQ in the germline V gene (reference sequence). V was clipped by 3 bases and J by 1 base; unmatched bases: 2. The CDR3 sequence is CASSFGTGSYEQYF. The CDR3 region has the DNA TGTGCCAGCAGCTTTGGGACAGGATCCTACGAGCAGTACTTC.

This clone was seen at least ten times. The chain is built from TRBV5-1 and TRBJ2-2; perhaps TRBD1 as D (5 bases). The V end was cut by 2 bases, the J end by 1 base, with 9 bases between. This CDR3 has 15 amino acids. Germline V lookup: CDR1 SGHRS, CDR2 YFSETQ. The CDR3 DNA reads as TGCGCCAGCAGCTTCTTTGACAGGAACACCGGGGAGCTGTTTTTT. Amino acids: CASSFFDRNTGELFF.